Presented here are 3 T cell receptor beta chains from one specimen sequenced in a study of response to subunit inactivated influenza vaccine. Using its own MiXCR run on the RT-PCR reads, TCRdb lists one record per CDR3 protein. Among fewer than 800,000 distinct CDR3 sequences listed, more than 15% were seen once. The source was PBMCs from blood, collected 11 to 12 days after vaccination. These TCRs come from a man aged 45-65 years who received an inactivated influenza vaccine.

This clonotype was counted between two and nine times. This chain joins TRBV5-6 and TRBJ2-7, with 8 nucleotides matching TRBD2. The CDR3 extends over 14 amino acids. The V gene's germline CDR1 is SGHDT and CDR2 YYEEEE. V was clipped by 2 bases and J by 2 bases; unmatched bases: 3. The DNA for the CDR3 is TGTGCCAGCAGCTTTCCCGGGAGGGCCTACGAGCAGTACTTC. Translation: CASSFPGRAYEQYF.

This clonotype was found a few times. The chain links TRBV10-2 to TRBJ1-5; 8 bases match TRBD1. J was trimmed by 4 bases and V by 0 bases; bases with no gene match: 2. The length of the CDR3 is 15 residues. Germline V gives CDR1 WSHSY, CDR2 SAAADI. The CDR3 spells CASSESRTGNQPQHF. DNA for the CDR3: TGCGCCAGCAGTGAGTCCCGGACAGGGAATCAGCCCCAGCATTTT.

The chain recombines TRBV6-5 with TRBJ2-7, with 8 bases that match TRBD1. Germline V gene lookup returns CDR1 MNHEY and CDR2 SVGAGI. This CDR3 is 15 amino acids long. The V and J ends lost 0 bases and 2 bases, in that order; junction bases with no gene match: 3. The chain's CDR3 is CASSYSGTGTYEQYF. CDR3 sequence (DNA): TGTGCCAGCAGTTACTCCGGGACAGGAACCTACGAGCAGTACTTC.